The T cell receptor beta chain under discussion was sequenced for a study of siplizumab effects on memory and regulatory T cells. Study-level points and caveats: Most proliferating CD4+ or CD8+ clones, roughly 75-95%, had no naive or memory assignment. A significant reduction in alloreactive sequences traceable to unstimulated CD4+ memory cells was produced by siplizumab.

Approximately 98,000 TCR templates were measured in each sample. Method: immunoSEQ multiplex PCR; TCRdb's copy keeps in-frame clones and lacks some. The profile covers 100,000 or so clones, with about 91% appearing a single time and roughly 0.15% taken by the ten largest. This clone was observed once. Its cognate antigen is unknown. Germline V gene sequence: CDR1 WNHNN, CDR2 SYGVQD (reference sequence). CDR3 length equals 14 residues. Trimming cost V 5 bases and J 8 bases; bases outside gene matches: 5. This clonotype originated in a human donor in good health. This sequence joins TRBV10-1 and TRBJ1-6, with 8 bases aligning to TRBD1. Sequences were obtained from CD4+ T cells sorted from blood. Here the CDR3 reads CASSLGQGDSPLHF. In DNA, the CDR3 is TGCGCCAGCAGTTTAGGACAGGGCGATTCACCCCTCCACTTT.